This TCR beta chain is from a study of chemoradiotherapy in HPV16-positive cancers. Broader study findings: HPV-responsive T-cell expansion during chemoradiotherapy was linked to improved recurrence-free survival in HPV16-positive patients.

Clones were read by immunoSEQ multiplex PCR, and TCRdb kept only the in-frame ones, dropping some. The sample gives more than 9,500 clones, approximately 90% of which show up once; around 2.5% is in the top ten. Trimming stripped 0 bases from V and 10 bases from J, with 5 bases between. Per the germline V gene, CDR1 is SGHDT and CDR2 is YYEEEE. This CDR3 contains 11 residues. Regarding this clone: Its antigen is unidentified.

The chain is built from TRBV5-6 and TRBJ2-1; D gene ambiguous. Source: blood, taken from a patient who underwent chemoradiotherapy. The source is a human donor with HPV-associated anogenital cancer. For the CDR3, the DNA is TGTGCCAGCAGCTTGGAACAGGAGCAGTTCTTC. As protein: CASSLEQEQFF.